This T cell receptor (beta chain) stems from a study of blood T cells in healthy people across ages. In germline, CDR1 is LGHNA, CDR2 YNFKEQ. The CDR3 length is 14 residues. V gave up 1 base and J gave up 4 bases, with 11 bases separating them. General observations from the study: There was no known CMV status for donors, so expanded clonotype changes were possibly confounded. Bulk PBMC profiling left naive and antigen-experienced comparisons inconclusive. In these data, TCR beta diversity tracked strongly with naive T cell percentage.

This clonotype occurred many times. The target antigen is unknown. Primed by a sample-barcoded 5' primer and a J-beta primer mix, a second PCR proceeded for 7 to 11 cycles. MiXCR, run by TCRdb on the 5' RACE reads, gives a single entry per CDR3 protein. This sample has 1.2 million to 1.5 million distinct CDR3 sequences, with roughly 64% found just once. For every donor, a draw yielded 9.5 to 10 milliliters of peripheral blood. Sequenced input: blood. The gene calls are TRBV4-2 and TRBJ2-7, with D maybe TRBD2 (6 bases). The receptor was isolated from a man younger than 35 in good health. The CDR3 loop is CASSQGAGRYEQYF. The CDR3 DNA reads TGTGCCAGCAGCCAAGGAGCGGGCCGATACGAGCAGTACTTC.